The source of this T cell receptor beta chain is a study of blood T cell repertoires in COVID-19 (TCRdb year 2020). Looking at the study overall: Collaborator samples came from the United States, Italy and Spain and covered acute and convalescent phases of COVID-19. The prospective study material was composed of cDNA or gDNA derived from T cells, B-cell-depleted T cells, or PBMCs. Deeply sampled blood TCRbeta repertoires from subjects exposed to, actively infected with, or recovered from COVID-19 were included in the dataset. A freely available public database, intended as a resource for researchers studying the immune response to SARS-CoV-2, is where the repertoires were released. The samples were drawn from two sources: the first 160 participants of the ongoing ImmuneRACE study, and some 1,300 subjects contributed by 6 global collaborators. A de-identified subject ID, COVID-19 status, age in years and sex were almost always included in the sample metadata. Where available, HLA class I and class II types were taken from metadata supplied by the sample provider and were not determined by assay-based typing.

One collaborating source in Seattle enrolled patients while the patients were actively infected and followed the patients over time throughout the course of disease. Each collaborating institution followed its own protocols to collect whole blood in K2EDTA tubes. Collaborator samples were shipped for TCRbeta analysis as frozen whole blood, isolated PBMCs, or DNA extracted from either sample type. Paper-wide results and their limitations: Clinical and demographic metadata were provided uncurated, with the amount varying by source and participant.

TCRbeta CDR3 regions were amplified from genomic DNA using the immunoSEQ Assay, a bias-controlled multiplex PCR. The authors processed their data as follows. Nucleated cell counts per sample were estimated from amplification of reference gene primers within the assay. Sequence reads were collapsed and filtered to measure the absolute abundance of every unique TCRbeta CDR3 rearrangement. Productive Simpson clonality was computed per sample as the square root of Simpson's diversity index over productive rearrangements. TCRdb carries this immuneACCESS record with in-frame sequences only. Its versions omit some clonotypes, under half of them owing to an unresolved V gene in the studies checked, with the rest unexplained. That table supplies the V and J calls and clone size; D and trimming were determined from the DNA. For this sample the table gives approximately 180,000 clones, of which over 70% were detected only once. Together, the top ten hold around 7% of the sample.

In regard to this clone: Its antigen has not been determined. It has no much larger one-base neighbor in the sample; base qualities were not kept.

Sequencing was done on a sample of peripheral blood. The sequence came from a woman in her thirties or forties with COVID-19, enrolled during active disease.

The CDR3 is CASSFGTLNEQFF. The bases are TGTGCCAGCAGTTTCGGGACTCTTAATGAGCAGTTCTTC. The rearrangement combines TRBV28 with TRBJ2-1; TRBD2 might be the D gene, on 6 matching bases. Cut back by 3 bases and 7 bases, the V and J ends lie 10 bases apart. The germline V gene gives CDR1 as MDHEN and CDR2 as SYDVKM. Including cysteine and phenylalanine, the CDR3 has 13 amino acids. This entry keeps only the CDR3 DNA: 39 bases, framed from base 1.